One sample yielded the 4 T cell receptor beta chains listed below, sequenced in a study of T cells after yellow fever vaccination. TCRdb fed the 5' RACE reads into MiXCR, producing one record per CDR3 protein. The sample shows 350,000 to 450,000 distinct CDR3 sequences, over 15% of them seen only once. The specimen comprised PBMCs, sampled before the yellow fever booster vaccination. Every receptor here comes from a man between 18 and 35 years old who received the YFV17D yellow fever vaccine.

This clonotype has more than one count but fewer than ten. This chain uses TRBV3-1 with TRBJ1-2, with D possibly matching TRBD1 (6 bases). The ends were cut back, 0 bases at V and 6 bases at J, with 14 bases in the middle. The CDR3 loop spans 15 amino acids. From germline, CDR1 is LGHDT and CDR2 YNNKEL (reference sequence). The CDR3 reads CASSQDKPGEDGYTF. In DNA form, the CDR3 reads TGTGCCAGCAGCCAAGATAAACCAGGGGAGGATGGCTACACCTTC.

This clonotype was detected only a few times. The chain is built from TRBV5-5 and TRBJ1-2; TRBD1 agrees at 8 bases. Trimming at V came to 5 bases and at J to 4 bases, leaving 13 bases not matched to a gene. Germline V gene lookup returns CDR1 SGHKS and CDR2 YYEKEE (reference sequence). This CDR3 is built from 16 residues. CDR3 sequence reads: CASRPRRGQDIYGYTF. The CDR3 DNA is TGTGCCAGCAGGCCCCGTAGGGGACAGGACATCTATGGCTACACCTTC.

The chain recombines TRBV20-1 with TRBJ2-2; no clear D. Deletions cut 4 bases from V and 3 bases from J, with 6 bases between. The V gene's germline CDR1 is DFQATT and CDR2 SNEGSKA (reference sequence). There are 12 residues in the CDR3. The CDR3 DNA follows: TGCAGTGCTACCGCCTACACCGGGGAGCTGTTTTTT. It encodes CSATAYTGELFF.

This chain links TRBV5-1 with TRBJ1-2, with D perhaps matching TRBD1 (5 bases). Germline V gene data show CDR1 as SGHRS and CDR2 as YFSETQ. V was clipped by 9 bases and J by 4 bases, with 28 bases between them. There are 17 residues in the CDR3. As DNA, the CDR3 is TGCGCCAAAATTAAGGGCAGGGATCCCCTTCGAACCTATGGCTACACCTTC. As protein: CAKIKGRDPLRTYGYTF.